This entry concerns a single T cell receptor beta chain. In the authors' methods: For nucleated cells, counts were estimated from reference gene primer amplification. Profiled with immunoSEQ multiplex PCR; TCRdb holds only in-frame clones, not every one. Clone size and V and J calls were adopted from that table, with D and trimming inferred from the DNA. The data show some 98,000 clones, 82% seen once. The sample originates from a study of blood T cell repertoires in COVID-19. Overall study context: The study drew acute and convalescent COVID-19 samples from the United States, Italy and Spain. PBMCs, B-cell-depleted T cells, or T cells were the source of the cDNA or gDNA that made up the material.

This CDR3 is 12 amino acids long. The trim removed 6 bases at V and 0 bases at J, leaving 2 bases unmatched. In germline, CDR1 is SQVTM, CDR2 ANQGSEA. Source material: peripheral blood. This TCR derives from a man between 65 and 80 years old with acute or convalescent COVID-19. The chain couples TRBV29-1 to TRBJ2-7, with 7 bases fitting TRBD2. CDR3 in amino acids: CSVGDYSYEQYF. DNA of the CDR3: TGCAGCGTAGGGGACTACTCCTACGAGCAGTACTTC.